This T cell receptor (beta chain) comes out of a study of memory CD4+ T cells and cytomegalovirus serostatus. The wider study: Of the healthy Belgian adults, nine or ten were CMV seropositive and around 22 seronegative.

TCRdb keeps only in-frame clones here, not all; method: immunoSEQ multiplex PCR. Of approximately 60,000 clones in the sample, 70% to 75% were seen once. The sort gate was single viable CD3+CD4+CD8-CD45RO+ cells for memory CD4+ T cells. Serum IgG to CMV pp150, pp28, p38 and p52 defined serostatus. After thawing, CD4+ T cells were positively selected. Concerning this clone: What it binds is unknown.

Germline CDR1 SNHLY, CDR2 FYNNEI. This CDR3 has 16 residues. The V and J ends lost 4 bases and 7 bases, in that order; junction bases with no gene match: 8. Study conclusions and caveats: Each of 65 to 75 CMV-associated TCRbeta sequences occurred in one to five individuals.

The sequence came from an adult in good health and CMV-seropositive. The V call is TRBV2, the J call TRBJ2-1; 12 nucleotides line up with TRBD2. Sample: memory CD4+ T cells from blood. The CDR3, as DNA: TGTGCCAGCAGTGCCCCTAGCGGGAGGGGGGGTAATGAGCAGTTCTTC. Residues: CASSAPSGRGGNEQFF.